This T cell receptor beta chain stems from a study of blood T cell repertoires in COVID-19. In the study overall: Whether acute or convalescent, the COVID-19 samples came from the United States, Italy and Spain.

Germline CDR1 MNHEY, CDR2 SMNVEV (reference sequence). The CDR3 is 15 residues long. V shed 6 bases, J shed 2 bases, and the junction held 8 bases outside the gene matches. TCRdb's table, derived via immunoSEQ multiplex PCR, lists solely in-frame clones and lacks some. The table records about 140,000 clones, 80% to 90% of them present only once. The specimen was peripheral blood. The TCR sequence derives from a man aged 55 to 70 with active or convalescent COVID-19. The chain links TRBV27 to TRBJ1-2; TRBD1 matches at 8 bases. CDR3 DNA sequence: TGTGCCAGCAGAACAGCAGGGGGCAAGAACTATGGCTACACCTTC. Translating gives CASRTAGGKNYGYTF.